Listed here are 13 T cell receptor beta chains from one sample, sequenced in a study of shared clonotypes between healthy human individuals (dated by TCRdb to about 2020). The library was produced with the immunoSEQ multiplex PCR assay. TCRdb obtained this table from immuneACCESS and retained in-frame rearrangements with V and J assigned. These tables miss some clones; where compared with another copy, unresolved V genes account for less than half of the shortfall, and the remainder is unexplained. This sample holds hundreds of thousands of clones; just over 90% were observed only once. The ten largest clones capture 24% of the sample. For the CD8 naive samples, CD45RO-negative cells were positively selected for CCR7, yielding a CD45RA+CCR7+ population from which TemRA cells were excluded. Input material: naive CD8+ T cells sorted from blood. Read against the paper, the sample's cell subset or site label means: CD45RA+CCR7+. The receptors stem from a man under 40 in good health.

This chain connects TRBV29-1 to TRBJ2-5; 9 bases match TRBD1. Trimming took 4 bases from V and 5 from J; bases not matched to a gene: 5. Germline CDR1 is SQVTM and CDR2 is ANQGSEA. The CDR3 covers 13 residues. The CDR3 here is CSVVQTGGETQYF. In nucleotides, the CDR3 is TGCAGCGTTGTTCAGACAGGGGGGGAGACCCAGTACTTC.

This sequence joins TRBV2 and TRBJ2-2; 9 bases align to TRBD1. In germline, CDR1 is SNHLY, CDR2 FYNNEI. V shed 3 bases, J shed 7 bases, and the junction held 12 bases outside the gene matches. The CDR3 is 17 residues long. The CDR3 DNA reads as TGTGCCAGCAGTGATGACCGGGACAGGGCTGGAAGCGGGGAGCTGTTTTTT. As protein: CASSDDRDRAGSGELFF.

V and J are TRBV14 and TRBJ2-7; D is possibly TRBD2 (5 bases). Germline V gene data show CDR1 as SGHDN and CDR2 as FVKESK. The germline V and J ends were trimmed by 2 bases and 3 bases, with 11 bases remaining between them. This CDR3 has 14 amino acids. The CDR3 loop reads CASSQREPYYEQYF. CDR3 coding DNA: TGTGCCAGCAGCCAACGGGAACCTTACTACGAGCAGTACTTC.

This rearrangement joins TRBV5-6 to TRBJ2-3; no clear D gene. Germline CDR1 SGHDT, CDR2 YYEEEE. V lost 4 bases, J lost 3 bases, and 6 bases lay in between. CDR3 size: 12 residues. The CDR3 loop reads CASSAQTDTQYF. CDR3 in DNA: TGTGCCAGCAGCGCCCAGACAGATACGCAGTATTTT. Combining the CDR3 with reference TRBV5-6 and TRBJ2-3 gives the whole variable domain DAGVTQSPTHLIKTRGQQVTLRCSPKSGHDTVSWYQQALGQGPQFIFQYYEEEERQRGNFPDRFSGHQFPNYSSELNVNALLLGDSALYLCASSAQTDTQYFGPGTRLTVL.

This clone appeared a single time. The genes are TRBV7-9 and TRBJ2-7; the match to TRBD2 covers 7 bases. The CDR3 contains 16 residues. From germline, CDR1 is SEHNR and CDR2 FQNEAQ (reference sequence). The trim removed 5 bases at V and 0 bases at J, leaving 10 bases unmatched. CDR3 nucleotides: TGTGCCAGCAGCCCCCGGCTAGCGGATCACTCCTACGAGCAGTACTTC. Protein product: CASSPRLADHSYEQYF.

The table lists this clone with a few counts. This rearrangement joins TRBV10-3 to TRBJ2-1; 7 bases align to TRBD1. Germline V gene lookup returns CDR1 ENHRY and CDR2 SYGVKD. Germline trimming cut 3 bases from V and 8 bases from J; bases unmatched to any gene: 7. The CDR3 totals 14 residues. DNA for the CDR3: TGTGCCATCAGTGACAAAGGGGGCTGGGATGAGCAGTTCTTC. Protein sequence: CAISDKGGWDEQFF.

The chain employs TRBV5-5 and TRBJ2-7, with TRBD1 matching 8 bases. Germline V gene lookup returns CDR1 SGHKS and CDR2 YYEKEE (reference sequence). The CDR3 has 16 residues. V lost 0 bases and J lost 6; bases outside the gene matches: 11. The CDR3 region is CASSLGLRGRLSEQYF. The CDR3 DNA sequence: TGTGCCAGCAGCTTGGGACTCAGGGGGCGCTTAAGCGAGCAGTACTTC.

This chain joins TRBV4-1 and TRBJ1-2; 10 bases are a match to TRBD1. CDR3 length: 16 residues. CDR1 is MGHRA, CDR2 YSYEKL, per germline. V was pared by 4 bases and J by 4 bases, with 9 bases of the junction left unmatched. CDR3 DNA: TGCGCCAGCAGCCCCATACCAGGACAGGGGGTCTATGGCTACACCTTC. It is translated as CASSPIPGQGVYGYTF.

The rearrangement joins TRBV27 to TRBJ2-2; 7 positions agree with TRBD2. The CDR3 is 15 residues long. The J segment lost 10 bases and the V segment lost 0 bases, leaving 8 bases of the junction unmatched. Germline CDR1 and CDR2: MNHEY and SMNVEV (reference sequence). DNA of the CDR3: TGTGCCAGCAGTTTATCCCCTTCGGGGGGTCTGGAGCTGTTTTTT. Translation gives CASSLSPSGGLELFF.

The chain joins TRBV7-9 to TRBJ2-7; 8 nucleotides agree with TRBD2. Trimming removed 3 bases from V and 2 bases from J; junction bases left unmatched: 6. The CDR3 is 15 residues long. CDR1 and CDR2 from the germline V gene are SEHNR and FQNEAQ (reference sequence). The CDR3 reads CASSLTAGGTYEQYF. DNA of the CDR3: TGTGCCAGCAGCTTGACGGCGGGAGGAACCTACGAGCAGTACTTC.

V usage is TRBV28 and J usage is TRBJ2-7, with D possibly matching TRBD2 (6 bases). The V and J ends lost 1 base and 5 bases respectively, with 24 bases between them. The CDR3 runs 18 residues. CDR1 is MDHEN and CDR2 is SYDVKM in the germline V gene. CDR3 bases: TGTGCCAGCAGTTTATTTGGTCCCGAAAAAATAAGGAGGGACGAGCAGTACTTC. Translated, it gives CASSLFGPEKIRRDEQYF.

V usage is TRBV6-5 and J usage is TRBJ2-7, with a tentative D call TRBD2 (5 bases). The germline V gene has CDR1 MNHEY and CDR2 SVGAGI. This CDR3 comprises 13 residues. V lost 6 bases and J 5 bases, leaving 14 bases between the germline ends. CDR3 protein: CASSHITGNEQYF. In nucleotides, the CDR3 is TGTGCCAGCAGCCATATCACCGGGAACGAGCAGTACTTC.

This chain uses TRBV7-7 with TRBJ2-7; 9 nucleotides match TRBD2. Germline trimming cut 5 bases from V and 3 bases from J; bases unmatched to any gene: 8. CDR1 is SSHAT and CDR2 is FNYEAQ in the germline V gene (reference sequence). This CDR3 comprises 15 residues. For the CDR3, the DNA is TGTGCCAGCAGCCTAGGCCCAGCGGGAGGCTACGAGCAGTACTTC. Its translation: CASSLGPAGGYEQYF. Full variable domain (missing parts from reference TRBV7-7 and TRBJ2-7): GAGVSQSPRYKVTKRGQDVTLRCDPISSHATLYWYQQALGQGPEFLTYFNYEAQPDKSGLPSDRFSAERPEGSISTLTIQRTEQRDSAMYRCASSLGPAGGYEQYFGPGTRLTVT.